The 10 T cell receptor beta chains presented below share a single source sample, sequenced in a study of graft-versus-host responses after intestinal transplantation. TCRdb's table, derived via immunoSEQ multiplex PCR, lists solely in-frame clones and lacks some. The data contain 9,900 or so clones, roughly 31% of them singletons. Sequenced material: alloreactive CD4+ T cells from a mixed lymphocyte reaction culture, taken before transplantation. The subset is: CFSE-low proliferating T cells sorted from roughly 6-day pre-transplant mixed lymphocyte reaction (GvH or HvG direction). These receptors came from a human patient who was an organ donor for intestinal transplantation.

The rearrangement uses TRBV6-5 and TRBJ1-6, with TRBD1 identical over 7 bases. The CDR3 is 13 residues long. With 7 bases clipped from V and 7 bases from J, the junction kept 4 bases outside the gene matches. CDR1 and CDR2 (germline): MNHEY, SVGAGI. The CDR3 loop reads CASTGQANSPLHF. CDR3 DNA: TGTGCCAGCACCGGACAGGCCAATTCACCCCTCCACTTT.

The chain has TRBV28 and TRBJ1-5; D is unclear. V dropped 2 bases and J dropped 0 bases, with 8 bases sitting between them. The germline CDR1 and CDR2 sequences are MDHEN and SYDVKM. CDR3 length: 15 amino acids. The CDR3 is CASSLGLYSNQPQHF. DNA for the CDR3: TGTGCCAGCAGTTTAGGGCTGTATAGCAATCAGCCCCAGCATTTT. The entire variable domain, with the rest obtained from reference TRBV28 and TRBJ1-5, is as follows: DVKVTQSSRYLVKRTGEKVFLECVQDMDHENMFWYRQDPGLGLRLIYFSYDVKMKEKGDIPEGYSVSREKKERFSLILESASTNQTSMYLCASSLGLYSNQPQHFGDGTRLSIL.

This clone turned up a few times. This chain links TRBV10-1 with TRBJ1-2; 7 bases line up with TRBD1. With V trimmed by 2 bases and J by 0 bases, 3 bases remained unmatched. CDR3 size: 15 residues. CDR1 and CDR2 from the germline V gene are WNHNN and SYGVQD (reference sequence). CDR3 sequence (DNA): TGCGCCAGCAGTGAGACAGGGGCTTCTAACTATGGCTACACCTTC. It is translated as CASSETGASNYGYTF.

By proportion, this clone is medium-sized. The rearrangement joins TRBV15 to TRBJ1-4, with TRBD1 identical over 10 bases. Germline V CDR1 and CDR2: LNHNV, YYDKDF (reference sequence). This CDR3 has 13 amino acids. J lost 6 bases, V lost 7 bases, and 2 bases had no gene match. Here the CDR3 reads CATTGTGDEKLFF. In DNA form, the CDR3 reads TGTGCCACCACTGGGACAGGGGATGAAAAACTGTTTTTT.

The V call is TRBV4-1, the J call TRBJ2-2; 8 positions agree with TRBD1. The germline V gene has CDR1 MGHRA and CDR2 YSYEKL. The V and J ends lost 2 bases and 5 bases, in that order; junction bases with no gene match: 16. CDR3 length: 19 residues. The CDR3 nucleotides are TGCGCCAGCAGCCAATCCCATACGGGCAGGGGGCGCATTACCGGGGAGCTGTTTTTT. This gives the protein CASSQSHTGRGRITGELFF.

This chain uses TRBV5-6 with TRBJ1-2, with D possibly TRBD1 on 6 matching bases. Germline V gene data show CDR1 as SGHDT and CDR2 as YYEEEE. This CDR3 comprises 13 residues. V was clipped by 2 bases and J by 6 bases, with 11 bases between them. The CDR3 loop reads CASSFVGADGYTF. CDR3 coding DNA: TGTGCCAGCAGCTTTGTGGGGGCGGATGGCTACACCTTC.

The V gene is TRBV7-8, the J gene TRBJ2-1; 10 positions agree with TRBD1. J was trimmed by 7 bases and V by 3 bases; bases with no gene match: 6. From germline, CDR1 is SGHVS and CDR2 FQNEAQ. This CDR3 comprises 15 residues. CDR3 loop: CASSFQRQGANEQFF. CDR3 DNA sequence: TGTGCCAGCAGCTTCCAGAGACAGGGGGCAAATGAGCAGTTCTTC.

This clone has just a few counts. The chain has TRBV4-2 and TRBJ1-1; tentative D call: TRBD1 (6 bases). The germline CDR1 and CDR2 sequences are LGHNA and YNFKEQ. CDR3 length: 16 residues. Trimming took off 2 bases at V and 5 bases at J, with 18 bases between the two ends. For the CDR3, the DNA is TGTGCCAGCAGCCAACCGAGAGGGGGGGTGGGGACTGAAGCTTTCTTT. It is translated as CASSQPRGGVGTEAFF.

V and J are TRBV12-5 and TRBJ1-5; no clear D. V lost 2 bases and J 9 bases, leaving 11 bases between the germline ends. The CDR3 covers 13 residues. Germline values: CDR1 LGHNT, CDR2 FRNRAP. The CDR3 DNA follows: TGTGCTAGTGGTTTGTCCACTCGCGGGCCCCAGCATTTT. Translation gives CASGLSTRGPQHF.

Here the CDR3 DNA reads TGTGCCAGTTCCCGAGGCCACGGCAATGAGCAGTTCTTC. This sequence encodes CASSRGHGNEQFF. The V call is TRBV19, the J call TRBJ2-1, with D hard to call. The CDR3 has 13 amino acids. V shed 8 bases and J shed 6 bases, with 14 bases lying between them. The germline CDR1 and CDR2 sequences are LNHDA and SQIVND (reference sequence).